These T cell receptor beta chains were read from a single sample in a study of CD8 T cells in Susac syndrome. Via MiXCR, TCRdb re-called the immunoSEQ multiplex PCR reads, giving one row per CDR3 protein. Of about 180,000 distinct CDR3 sequences in the sample, 85% to 95% were seen once. Source material: CD8+ T cells from PBMCs. The receptors here all came from a human donor with multiple sclerosis. The CDR3 runs from the conserved cysteine through the conserved F or W. The D gene is left open where the match is weak. Some rows have no size entry. The others give once, few or many, or a class for an expanded clone.

D,V,J,size,DNA,CDR3
TRBD2,TRBV20-1,TRBJ2-7,NA,TGCAGTGCTAGCGCGGGAGGGTCCTACGAGCAGTACTTC,CSASAGGSYEQYF
TRBD2,TRBV5-1,TRBJ2-3,NA,TGCGCCAGCAGCTTGGAGTCTAGCGGGGGGGCCACAGATACGCAGTATTTT,CASSLESSGGATDTQYF
NA,TRBV29-1,TRBJ1-1,NA,TGCAGCGTTGAAGTGGGTAGTACTGAAGCTTTCTTT,CSVEVGSTEAFF
NA,TRBV29-1,TRBJ2-1,NA,TGCAGCGTTGAAGAGGGGCTCAGCAATGAGCAGTTCTTC,CSVEEGLSNEQFF
NA,TRBV7-9,TRBJ2-5,NA,TGTGCCAGCAGCTTAGATTGGGAGACCCAGTACTTC,CASSLDWETQYF
TRBD2,TRBV4-2,TRBJ2-1,NA,TGTGCCAGCAGCCAACTAGCGGGGGACTACAATGAGCAGTTCTTC,CASSQLAGDYNEQFF
NA,TRBV9,TRBJ2-7,NA,TGTGCCAGCAGCGTAGGGGCAGGGGTCTACGAGCAGTACTTC,CASSVGAGVYEQYF
NA,TRBV29-1,TRBJ1-2,NA,TGCAGCGTTTATGGGGGAGACTATGGCTACACCTTC,CSVYGGDYGYTF
NA,TRBV20-1,TRBJ2-1,NA,TGCAGTGCTAGAGACGTCTTCGGGACGCCTAGCTCCTACAATGAGCAGTTCTTC,CSARDVFGTPSSYNEQFF
NA,TRBV27,TRBJ1-1,NA,TGTGCCAGCAGCAATTCATACACTGAAGCTTTCTTT,CASSNSYTEAFF
TRBD1,TRBV3-1,TRBJ1-2,NA,TGTGCCAGCAGCCGGACAGGGGGCTACTATGGCTACACCTTC,CASSRTGGYYGYTF
TRBD1,TRBV9,TRBJ2-2,once,TGTGCCAGCAGCGTGTCAGGGGGCGGGTTGGCCGGGGAGCTGTTTTTT,CASSVSGGGLAGELFF
NA,TRBV12-3/TRBV12-4,TRBJ2-1,NA,TGTGCCAGCAGTGCGACTGGCCCCAATGAGCAGTTCTTC,CASSATGPNEQFF
NA,TRBV29-1,TRBJ1-2,NA,TGCAGCGTTGATTTGGGGTCTGGGGGGAGCTATGGCTACACCTTC,CSVDLGSGGSYGYTF
NA,TRBV5-6,TRBJ1-1,NA,TGTGCCAGCAGCATATGGACAACTGAAGCTTTCTTT,CASSIWTTEAFF
TRBD2,TRBV20-1,TRBJ2-5,NA,TGCAGTGCTCCCAGGGCCGGGACTAGCAAAAAGACCCAGTACTTC,CSAPRAGTSKKTQYF
TRBD2,TRBV2,TRBJ2-7,NA,TGTGCCATGCGGACTAGCGTTATCGAGCAGTACTTC,CAMRTSVIEQYF
TRBD1,TRBV29-1,TRBJ1-1,NA,TGCAGCGTTAAATCTAGTAGGGACAGGGGGCTCGGTGAAGCTTTCTTT,CSVKSSRDRGLGEAFF
TRBD1,TRBV13,TRBJ1-1,NA,TGTGCCAGCAGCTCCGGGACAGGGGGCCGGGGAGAAGCTTTCTTT,CASSSGTGGRGEAFF
TRBD2,TRBV20-1,TRBJ2-6,NA,TGCAGTGCTAACGCTGGGACTAGCGGGGAGCCTGGGGCCAACGTCCTGACTTTC,CSANAGTSGEPGANVLTF
NA,TRBV29-1,TRBJ1-1,NA,TGCAGCGTTGGGGGGGGCGAGGCCCGTGAAGCTTTCTTT,CSVGGGEAREAFF
NA,TRBV13,TRBJ1-2,NA,TGTGCCAGCAGCGCCAACCTGCAGGGACCGGGCTACACCTTC,CASSANLQGPGYTF
NA,TRBV18,TRBJ2-3,once,TGTGCCAGCTCACCACCGGATCCCCCTCCCTCGGCCACAGATACGCAGTATTTT,CASSPPDPPPSATDTQYF
TRBD2,TRBV28,TRBJ2-7,NA,TGTGCCAGCAGTATCCTACCCGGGACTAGCGGGTATGAGCAGTACTTC,CASSILPGTSGYEQYF
NA,TRBV28,TRBJ2-7,NA,TGTGCCAGCAGTTTACCCGGGGTCACCTACGAGCAGTACTTC,CASSLPGVTYEQYF
NA,TRBV20-1,TRBJ2-1,NA,TGCAGTTCCACCCTGTATGAGCAGTTCTTC,CSSTLYEQFF
NA,TRBV2,TRBJ1-4,NA,TGTGCCAGCAGGGGACGGAATCTGTTTTTT,CASRGRNLFF
NA,TRBV15,TRBJ2-5,NA,TGTGCCACCAGCAACCACAGGGACGGGGGAGTCCAGTACTTC,CATSNHRDGGVQYF
NA,TRBV18,TRBJ2-7,few,TGTGCCAGCTCACCACCCCCAGGCTACGAGCAGTACTTC,CASSPPPGYEQYF
NA,TRBV27,TRBJ2-7,few,TGTGCCAGCAGGGGGGGCTACGAGCAGTACTTC,CASRGGYEQYF
TRBD1,TRBV4-1,TRBJ1-2,NA,TGCGCCAGCAGCCAACTAGGACAGGGGGACGGCTACACCTTC,CASSQLGQGDGYTF
TRBD2,TRBV14,TRBJ2-7,NA,TGTGCCAGCAGCCAAGAGACTAGCGGGCCCCCCTACGAGCAGTACTTC,CASSQETSGPPYEQYF
TRBD2,TRBV27,TRBJ2-3,NA,TGTGCCAGCAGTTTGGGGCTAGCGGGTACCCTTACGCAGTATTTT,CASSLGLAGTLTQYF
TRBD2,TRBV4-1,TRBJ2-2,once,TGCGCCAGCCAAGCGACTAGCGGGAGTTTGGGCACCGGGGAGCTGTTTTTT,CASQATSGSLGTGELFF
NA,TRBV4-1,TRBJ2-7,NA,TGCGCCAGCAGCCAAGATCTGTGGGAGAGCCTCTACGAGCAGTACTTC,CASSQDLWESLYEQYF
NA,TRBV19,TRBJ2-1,NA,TGTGCCAGTAGGTCCCTTGGGACGGCCTACAATGAGCAGTTCTTC,CASRSLGTAYNEQFF
NA,TRBV27,TRBJ1-1,NA,TGTGCCAGCAGGCGGGACGTCAACATGAACACTGAAGCTTTCTTT,CASRRDVNMNTEAFF
TRBD1,TRBV12-3/TRBV12-4,TRBJ2-1,NA,TGTGCCAGCAGTGTGGGACAGCGGAATTACAATGAGCAGTTCTTC,CASSVGQRNYNEQFF
TRBD1,TRBV27,TRBJ1-5,NA,TGTGCCAGCAGTTTAACAGGGGGTTCTCAGCCCCAGCATTTT,CASSLTGGSQPQHF
NA,TRBV30,TRBJ2-1,NA,TGTGCCTGGAGTGAGACTAGTCCCTACAATGAGCAGTTCTTC,CAWSETSPYNEQFF
NA,TRBV18,TRBJ2-1,NA,TGTGCCAGCTCACCACCGCAGTCATCCTACAATGAGCAGTTCTTC,CASSPPQSSYNEQFF
NA,TRBV15,TRBJ1-5,NA,TGTGCCACCAGCAGAGATCAGGGAGACCAGCCCCAGCATTTT,CATSRDQGDQPQHF
TRBD2,TRBV9,TRBJ2-3,NA,TGTGCCAGCAGCGTAGCGGGGGGGCCCCCTGGGGATACGCAGTATTTT,CASSVAGGPPGDTQYF